Sequencing of this TCR beta chain was carried out in a study of blood T cells in healthy people across ages (dated by TCRdb to about 2015). For the wider study: In model experiments, template switching captured about one uniquely barcoded TCR beta cDNA molecule for every two T cells. To track age-related changes in TCR beta repertoire diversity, the study relied on deep sequencing normalized with unique cDNA molecular identifiers. Four age groups were formed from the donors: young (average approximately 16 years), middle-aged (around 37), aged (under 70) and long-lived (less than 85). To avoid experimental bias, donors of different ages were distributed randomly across sequencing lanes. Using the same blood draw, the study looked at two additional independent replicas of 1 million unique cDNA reads for two donors, one aged 18 to 30 and the other aged 80 or older.

As regards this clonotype: Its antigen remains unidentified. Base qualities are not at hand, and no much larger clone is one base apart.

Here is what the overall study found, with its caveats: Because the CMV infection status of the donors was unknown, age-related changes in expanded clonotypes may potentially have been confounded. A strong correlation was found between observed TCR beta diversity and the percentage of naive T cells measured by flow cytometry. Estimates of total diversity based on one million sequenced T cells were considered lower bounds and underestimates. Since profiling was done on bulk unsorted PBMCs, naive and antigen-experienced compartments could not be conclusively compared. Compared with the aged group, the long-lived group had more naive CD4+ T cells, fewer expanded clones and increased TCR diversity, suggesting age selection. Observed TCR beta diversity per million T cells fell roughly linearly with age, and a significant reduction was already apparent by age roughly 40.

The donors were roughly 38 Caucasian individuals from Russia, aged roughly 6 to 90 years, who were systemically healthy. About 9.6 milliliters of peripheral blood were collected from each donor into EDTA-treated Vacutainer tubes. Ficoll-Paque density-gradient centrifugation was used to isolate PBMCs, with at least 7 million obtained per sample. Total RNA, at least 6 micrograms per sample, was extracted from PBMCs with Trizol reagent. The percentages of naive CD45RAhigh/CD27high T cells were determined by flow cytometry on a PBMC aliquot from every donor. In the germline V gene, CDR1 corresponds to MNHEY and CDR2 to SVGAGI. The CDR3 has 15 amino acids, counting the end cysteine and phenylalanine. Left in the record is the CDR3 DNA by itself, 45 bases read in frame from the first base. The library was made by 5' RACE. These reads were obtained on an Illumina HiSeq 2500. A second PCR of roughly 6 to 11 cycles was performed with a sample-barcoded 5' primer and a J-beta primer mix. A unique molecular identifier was introduced onto each TCR beta cDNA molecule by a template-switch 5' adaptor carrying 12 random nucleotides. At least 2.5 million CDR3-containing paired-end reads were obtained from each sample. The Mint cDNA synthesis kit, primed by a TRBC-specific oligonucleotide, was used to synthesize first-strand cDNA from all RNA. Following uracil-DNA glycosylase treatment, all cDNA underwent a first 18-cycle PCR with the universal primers M1SS and BC2_uni_R. Under the source paper's analysis protocol: For normalization, 1 million high-quality reads, each with a distinct molecular identifier, were randomly selected from each sample. Instead of being binned into consensus sequences, reads that shared molecular identifiers were thrown out. MiTCR, run with a Q25 quality threshold and the strictest error-elimination algorithm, handled CDR3 identification, clonotype clustering and error correction. A nonparametric unseen species model using Euler transformation provided a lower-bound estimate of total TCR beta diversity. TCRdb took the public reads, trimmed them with fastp at Q25, ran MiXCR for clone calling and kept in-frame beta chains. Every entry covers one CDR3 protein and lists the most common genes and DNA from its rows. TCRdb, not the original authors, processed these V and J calls. The sample includes about 750,000 distinct CDR3 sequences, with about 53% observed a single time. Jointly, the top ten make up about 42% of the sample.

The clonotype was recovered from an elderly man in good health. Sequencing was done on a sample of blood. The rearrangement combines TRBV6-5 with TRBJ2-4, with 9 bases matching TRBD2. The closer fit of TRBJ2-7 to the DNA end suggests the J call may be wrong. The CDR3 in this case is CASSSLGLANYEQYF. The nucleotides read TGTGCCAGCAGTTCCCTCGGACTAGCGAACTACGAGCAGTACTTC.